Each of the 10 T cell receptor beta chains below was sequenced from the same sample in a study of cytotoxic CD8 clonotypes in ibrutinib-treated CLL (dated by TCRdb to 2020 to 2023). Interpreted using the paper, the time point label stands for: progressive disease on ibrutinib. The library relied on the immunoSEQ multiplex PCR assay. Not all clones reach the TCRdb copy of this immuneACCESS table, which keeps in-frame sequences only. Checked studies attribute under half of the gap to unresolved V genes and leave the rest unexplained. The sample profile shows fewer than 300,000 clones; roughly 76% of them were found once. The ten largest clones add up to about 6% of the sample. Sequences were derived from PBMCs, sampled at disease progression, from a patient treated with ibrutinib. The receptors here all came from a human donor with chronic lymphocytic leukemia.

This chain uses TRBV2 with TRBJ2-6, with 8 bases that match TRBD1. Germline V gene lookup returns CDR1 SNHLY and CDR2 FYNNEI. Germline trimming cut 3 bases from V and 0 bases from J; bases unmatched to any gene: 7. This CDR3 is built from 18 residues. This CDR3 reads CASSEDRVPFSGANVLTF. The CDR3 bases are TGTGCCAGCAGTGAGGACAGGGTCCCTTTCTCTGGGGCCAACGTCCTGACTTTC. The entire variable domain, with the rest obtained from reference TRBV2 and TRBJ2-6, is as follows: EPEVTQTPSHQVTQMGQEVILRCVPISNHLYFYWYRQILGQKVEFLVSFYNNEISEKSEIFDDQFSVERPDGSNFTLKIRSTKLEDSAMYFCASSEDRVPFSGANVLTFGAGSRLTVL.

V usage is TRBV18 and J usage is TRBJ2-3; 11 bases agree with TRBD2. CDR3 length equals 18 residues. CDR1 KGHSH and CDR2 LQKENI come from the germline V gene. The trim removed 2 bases at V and 4 bases at J, leaving 11 bases unmatched. The CDR3 coding sequence is TGTGCCAGCTCACCAACGCTTAGCGGGGGGGCCTTTGCAGATACGCAGTATTTT. It yields the protein CASSPTLSGGAFADTQYF.

The chain is built from TRBV7-8 and TRBJ2-1; possibly TRBD2 for D (5 bases). The CDR3 contains 16 residues. Trimming cost V 0 bases and J 0 bases, with 9 bases left between them. CDR1 is SGHVS, CDR2 FQNEAQ, per germline. CDR3 nucleotides: TGTGCCAGCAGCTTAGCGCGGGTTAGCTCCTACAATGAGCAGTTCTTC. Translation: CASSLARVSSYNEQFF.

The sample holds a few counts of this clone. The V gene is TRBV29-1, the J gene TRBJ1-2; 12 bases line up with TRBD1. The CDR3 is made up of 13 amino acids. The V gene end was trimmed by 6 bases and the J gene end by 8 bases; junction bases not matched to a gene: 7. Germline-derived CDR1 and CDR2 are SQVTM and ANQGSEA. The CDR3 spells CSVPGTGGRGYTF. CDR3 DNA sequence: TGCAGCGTCCCGGGGACAGGGGGCAGAGGCTACACCTTC.

This chain uses TRBV6-1 with TRBJ2-7; D is unresolved. Germline lookup yields CDR1 MNHNS and CDR2 SASEGT. This CDR3 comprises 13 residues. V was cut by 1 base and J by 1 base, with 5 bases left in between. This chain's CDR3 is CASSEGLSYEQYF. In DNA, the CDR3 is TGTGCCAGCAGTGAAGGGTTATCCTACGAGCAGTACTTC.

The chain links TRBV5-8 to TRBJ2-7; 9 bases are shared with TRBD1. This CDR3 is built from 16 residues. Germline V CDR1 and CDR2: SGHTS, YDEGEE. The J segment lost 5 bases and the V segment lost 3 bases, leaving 12 bases of the junction unmatched. This CDR3 reads CASSSPGTGRVDEQYF. The CDR3 DNA reads as TGTGCCAGCAGCTCCCCTGGGACAGGGAGAGTGGACGAGCAGTACTTC.

The chain uses TRBV4-2 and TRBJ2-3, with D maybe TRBD2 (7 bases). Germline-derived CDR1 and CDR2 are LGHNA and YNFKEQ. There are 18 residues in the CDR3. The ends were cut back, 0 bases at V and 8 bases at J, with 24 bases in the middle. The CDR3 sequence: CASSQDLWGGAFSATQYF. The CDR3 DNA is TGTGCCAGCAGCCAAGATCTATGGGGGGGGGCCTTTAGTGCTACGCAGTATTTT.

This clone was found a few times. The V call is TRBV6-5, the J call TRBJ2-7, with 7 bases fitting TRBD2. The CDR3 totals 13 residues. V lost 4 bases, J lost 0 bases, and 0 bases stayed unmatched. Germline V CDR1 and CDR2: MNHEY, SVGAGI. The CDR3: CASSWGGSYEQYF. CDR3 bases: TGTGCCAGCAGTTGGGGGGGCTCCTACGAGCAGTACTTC.

The V and J genes are TRBV9 and TRBJ2-3, with D possibly TRBD1 on 5 matching bases. Germline V CDR1 and CDR2: SGDLS, YYNGEE. This CDR3 has 16 residues. V was pared by 4 bases and J by 0 bases, with 15 bases between. The CDR3 DNA reads TGTGCCAGCAGCACCCCTGTAGGGGTTAGCACAGATACGCAGTATTTT. Protein product: CASSTPVGVSTDTQYF. The full variable domain, in which reference TRBV9 and TRBJ2-3 provide the parts outside the CDR3, is DSGVTQTPKHLITATGQRVTLRCSPRSGDLSVYWYQQSLDQGLQFLIQYYNGEERAKGNILERFSAQQFPDLHSELNLSSLELGDSALYFCASSTPVGVSTDTQYFGPGTRLTVL.

This chain links TRBV29-1 with TRBJ2-7, with TRBD1 identical over 10 bases. The germline gives CDR1 SQVTM, CDR2 ANQGSEA. The CDR3 is 13 residues long. V shed 4 bases and J 5 bases; nucleotides not matched to a gene: 5. The CDR3 DNA reads as TGCAGCGTTGCCTGGGACAGGGGTCACGAGCAGTACTTC. Translated: CSVAWDRGHEQYF.